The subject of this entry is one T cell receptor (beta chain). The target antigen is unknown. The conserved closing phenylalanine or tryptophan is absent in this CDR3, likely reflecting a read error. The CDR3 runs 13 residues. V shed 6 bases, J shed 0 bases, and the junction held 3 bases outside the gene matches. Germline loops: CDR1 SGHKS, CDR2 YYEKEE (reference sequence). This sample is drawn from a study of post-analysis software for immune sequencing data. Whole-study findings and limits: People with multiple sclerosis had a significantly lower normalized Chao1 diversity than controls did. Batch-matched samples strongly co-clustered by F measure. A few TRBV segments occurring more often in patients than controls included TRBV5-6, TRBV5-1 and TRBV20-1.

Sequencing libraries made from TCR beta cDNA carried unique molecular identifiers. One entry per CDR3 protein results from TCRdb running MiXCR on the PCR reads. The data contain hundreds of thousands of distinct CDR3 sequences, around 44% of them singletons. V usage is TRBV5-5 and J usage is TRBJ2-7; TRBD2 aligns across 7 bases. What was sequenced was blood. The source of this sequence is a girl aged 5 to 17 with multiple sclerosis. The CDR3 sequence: CASIASGSYEQYL. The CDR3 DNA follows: TGTGCCAGCATCGCTAGCGGCTCCTACGAGCAGTACTTA.